This T cell receptor beta chain came from a study of T cell responses to AZD1222 COVID-19 vaccine. TCRdb's table, derived via immunoSEQ multiplex PCR, lists solely in-frame clones and lacks some. The data contain nearly 90,000 clones, about 88% of them seen just once; the ten biggest clones take up more than 5%. V gave up 5 bases and J gave up 10 bases; unmatched junction bases: 6. This CDR3 is built from 12 residues. Germline lookup yields CDR1 MNHEY and CDR2 SMNVEV (reference sequence). The V call is TRBV27, the J call TRBJ1-1; 8 nucleotides match TRBD1. The receptor was derived from an adult who received the AZD1222 COVID-19 vaccine. The sequencing used peripheral blood, collected 28 days after the second AZD1222 dose. CDR3 loop: CASSPGTGRAFF. The CDR3 coding sequence is TGTGCCAGCAGTCCCGGGACAGGCAGAGCTTTCTTT.